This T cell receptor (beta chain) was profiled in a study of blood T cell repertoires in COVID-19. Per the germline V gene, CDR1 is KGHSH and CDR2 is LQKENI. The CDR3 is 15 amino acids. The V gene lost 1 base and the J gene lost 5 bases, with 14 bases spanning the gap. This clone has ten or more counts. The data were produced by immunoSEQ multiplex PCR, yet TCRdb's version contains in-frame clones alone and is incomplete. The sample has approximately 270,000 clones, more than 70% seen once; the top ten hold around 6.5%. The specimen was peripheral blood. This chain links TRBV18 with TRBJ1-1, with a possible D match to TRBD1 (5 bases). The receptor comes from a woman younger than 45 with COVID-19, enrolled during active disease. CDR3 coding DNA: TGTGCCAGCTCACCACAGGCGGACAAGGGTACTGAAGCTTTCTTT. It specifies CASSPQADKGTEAFF.